These 9 T cell receptor beta chains originate from one sample sequenced in a study of cytomegalovirus exposure and HLA in healthy donors. Sequencing used immunoSEQ multiplex PCR; TCRdb keeps in-frame clones, though not all of them. This sample has about 240,000 clones, with 86% found just once. Material: PBMCs. The receptors were gathered from a woman between 25 and 40 years old in good health and CMV-seropositive.

This clone was observed a few times. This sequence joins TRBV7-9 and TRBJ2-2, with D hard to call. Trimming removed 5 bases from V and 6 bases from J, with 7 bases in between. Germline CDR1 and CDR2: SEHNR and FQNEAQ (reference sequence). This CDR3 is 12 amino acids long. CDR3 loop: CASSGLPGELFF. CDR3 coding DNA: TGTGCCAGCAGCGGCTTGCCCGGGGAGCTGTTTTTT. Combining the CDR3 with reference TRBV7-9 and TRBJ2-2 gives the whole variable domain DTGVSQNPRHKITKRGQNVTFRCDPISEHNRLYWYRQTLGQGPEFLTYFQNEAQLEKSRLLSDRFSAERPKGSFSTLEIQRTEQGDSAMYLCASSGLPGELFFGEGSRLTVL.

This clone was seen once. The chain is built from TRBV5-1 and TRBJ1-1, with 9 bases aligning to TRBD1. This CDR3 has 16 residues. After removal of 4 bases from V and 4 bases from J, the junction contained 11 bases not matched to a gene. Germline CDR1 and CDR2: SGHRS and YFSETQ. The CDR3: CASSPGTGNDGTEAFF. DNA for the CDR3: TGCGCCAGCAGCCCCGGGACAGGGAACGATGGCACTGAAGCTTTCTTT.

In nucleotides, the CDR3 is TGCGCCAGCAGCTTGGCACTAGCGGGGGCCACTGAGCAGTTCTTC. Amino acid sequence: CASSLALAGATEQFF. V and J are TRBV5-1 and TRBJ2-1, with 11 bases identical to TRBD2. Germline-derived CDR1 and CDR2 are SGHRS and YFSETQ. This CDR3 has 15 amino acids. Trimming removed 0 bases from V and 9 bases from J; junction bases left unmatched: 5.

On this clone itself: Within the sample, other DNA sequences also encode this same CDR3. The CDR3 DNA follows: TGTGCCAGCAGTTTCGGGTACGAGCAGTACTTC. This codes for CASSFGYEQYF. The gene calls are TRBV27 and TRBJ2-7, with D uncertain. Germline V gene sequence: CDR1 MNHEY, CDR2 SMNVEV (reference sequence). This CDR3 is built from 11 residues. Trimming left V 3 bases short and J 4 bases short, with 4 bases between.

The chain links TRBV27 to TRBJ1-2; D is possibly TRBD1 (6 bases). V lost 7 bases and J lost 0, with 18 bases in between. Per the germline V gene, CDR1 is MNHEY and CDR2 is SMNVEV (reference sequence). This CDR3 comprises 16 residues. CDR3: CASTLSYTGTNYGYTF. CDR3 DNA sequence: TGTGCCAGCACCCTGAGCTATACAGGGACTAACTATGGCTACACCTTC.

This clone was seen just once. This chain connects TRBV6-1 to TRBJ1-5, with D possibly being TRBD1 (6 bases). The CDR3 extends over 16 amino acids. The V and J ends lost 2 bases and 3 bases respectively, with 14 bases between them. The germline V gene encodes CDR1 MNHNS and CDR2 SASEGT. The CDR3 nucleotides are TGTGCCAGCAGTGAAAGGGGAGGGGGGGTCAATCAGCCCCAGCATTTT. Encoded protein: CASSERGGGVNQPQHF.

The V gene is TRBV29-1, the J gene TRBJ1-1, with D hard to call. Germline values: CDR1 SQVTM, CDR2 ANQGSEA. CDR3 length: 16 residues. V was shortened by 6 bases and J by 2 bases, with 22 bases between the two germline ends. The CDR3 coding sequence is TGCAGCGTCGACCCTCCGGTTGGGCCTACCAACACTGAAGCTTTCTTT. It specifies CSVDPPVGPTNTEAFF.

The chain couples TRBV30 to TRBJ2-7; 7 nucleotides align to TRBD1. The V gene's germline CDR1 is GTSNPN and CDR2 SVGIG (reference sequence). The ends lost 4 bases at V and 2 bases at J; junction bases unmatched: 5. The CDR3 contains 13 residues. As DNA, the CDR3 is TGTGCCTGGATGACAGGGATTACCTACGAGCAGTACTTC. This sequence encodes CAWMTGITYEQYF.

This clone was picked up a small number of times. J is TRBJ2-7 and V is TRBV5-1, with D possibly being TRBD1 (6 bases). The V and J ends lost 7 bases and 2 bases respectively, with 13 bases between them. Germline V gene data show CDR1 as SGHRS and CDR2 as YFSETQ. The CDR3 has 13 amino acids. CDR3 coding DNA: TGCGCCAGCTCGACAGGTTTAGCCTACGAGCAGTACTTC. Amino acid sequence: CASSTGLAYEQYF. Looking up the rest from reference TRBV5-1 and TRBJ2-7 gives the full variable domain: KAGVTQTPRYLIKTRGQQVTLSCSPISGHRSVSWYQQTPGQGLQFLFEYFSETQRNKGNFPGRFSGRQFSNSRSEMNVSTLELGDSALYLCASSTGLAYEQYFGPGTRLTVT.